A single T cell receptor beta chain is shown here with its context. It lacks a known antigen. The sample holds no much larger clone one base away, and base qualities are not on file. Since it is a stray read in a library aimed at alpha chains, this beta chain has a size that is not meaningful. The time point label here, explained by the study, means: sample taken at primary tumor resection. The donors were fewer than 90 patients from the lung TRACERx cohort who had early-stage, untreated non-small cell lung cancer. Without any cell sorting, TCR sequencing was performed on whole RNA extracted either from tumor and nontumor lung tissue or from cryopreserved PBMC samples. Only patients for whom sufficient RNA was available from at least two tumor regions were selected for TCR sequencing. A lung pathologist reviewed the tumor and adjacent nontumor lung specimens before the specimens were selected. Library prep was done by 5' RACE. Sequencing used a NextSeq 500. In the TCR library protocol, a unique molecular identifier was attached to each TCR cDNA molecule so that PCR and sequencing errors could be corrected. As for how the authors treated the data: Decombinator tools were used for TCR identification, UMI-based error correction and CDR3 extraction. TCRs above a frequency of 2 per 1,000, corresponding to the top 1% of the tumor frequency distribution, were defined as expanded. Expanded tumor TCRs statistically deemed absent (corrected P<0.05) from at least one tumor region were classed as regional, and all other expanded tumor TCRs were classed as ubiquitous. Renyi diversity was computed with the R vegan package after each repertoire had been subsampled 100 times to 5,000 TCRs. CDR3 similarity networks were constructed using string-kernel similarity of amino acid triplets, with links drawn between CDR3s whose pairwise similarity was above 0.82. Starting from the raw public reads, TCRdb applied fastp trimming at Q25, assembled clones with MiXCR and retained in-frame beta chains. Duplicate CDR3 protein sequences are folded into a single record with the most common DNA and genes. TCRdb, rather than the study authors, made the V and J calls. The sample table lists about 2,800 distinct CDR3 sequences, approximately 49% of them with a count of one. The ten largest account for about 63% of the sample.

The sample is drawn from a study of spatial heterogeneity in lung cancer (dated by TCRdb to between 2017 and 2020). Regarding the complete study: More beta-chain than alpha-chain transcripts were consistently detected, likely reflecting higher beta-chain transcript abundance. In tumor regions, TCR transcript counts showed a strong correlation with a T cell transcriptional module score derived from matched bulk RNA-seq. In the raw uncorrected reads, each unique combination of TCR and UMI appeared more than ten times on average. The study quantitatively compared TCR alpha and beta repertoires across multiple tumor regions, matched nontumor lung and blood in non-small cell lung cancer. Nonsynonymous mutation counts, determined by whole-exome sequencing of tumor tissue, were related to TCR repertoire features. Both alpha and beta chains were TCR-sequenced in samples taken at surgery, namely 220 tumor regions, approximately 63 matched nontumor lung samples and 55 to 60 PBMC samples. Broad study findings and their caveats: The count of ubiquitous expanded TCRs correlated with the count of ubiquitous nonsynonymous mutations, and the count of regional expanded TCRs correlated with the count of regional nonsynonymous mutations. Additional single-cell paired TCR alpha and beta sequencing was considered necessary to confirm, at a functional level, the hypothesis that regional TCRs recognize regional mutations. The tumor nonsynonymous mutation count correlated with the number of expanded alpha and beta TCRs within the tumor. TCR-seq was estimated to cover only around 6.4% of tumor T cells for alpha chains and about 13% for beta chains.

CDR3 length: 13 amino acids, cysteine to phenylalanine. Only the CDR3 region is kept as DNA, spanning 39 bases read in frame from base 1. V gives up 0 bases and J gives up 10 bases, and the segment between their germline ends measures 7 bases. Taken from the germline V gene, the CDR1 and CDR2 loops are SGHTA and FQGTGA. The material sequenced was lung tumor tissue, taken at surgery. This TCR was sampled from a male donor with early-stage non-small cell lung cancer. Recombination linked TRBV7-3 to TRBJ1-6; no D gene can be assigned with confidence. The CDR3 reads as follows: CASSLTERSPLHF. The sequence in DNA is TGTGCCAGCAGCTTAACCGAACGATCACCCCTCCACTTT.